The 18 T cell receptor beta chains below were found in one sample sequenced in a study of T cells in Graves' hyperthyroidism and ophthalmopathy. Using RNA transcripts as the source, TCR beta CDR3 regions were amplified. The HTBI primer set served for first-round RT-PCR of the TCR CDR3. TCRdb used MiXCR to reprocess the multiplex PCR reads, holding one entry per CDR3 protein. The repertoire includes fewer than 650,000 distinct CDR3 sequences, around 43% of them detected once, and about two fifths sits in the top ten. Specimen: peripheral blood or thyroid tissue (not recorded which). Source of these receptors: an adult woman with Graves' disease, either hyperthyroidism or ophthalmopathy (not recorded which).

In the case of this clonotype: One end of the junction varies from germline; a read error may be responsible. The chain combines TRBV19 with TRBJ2-5; D is unresolved. CDR3 length equals 14 residues. Per the germline V gene, CDR1 is LNHDA and CDR2 is SQIVND (reference sequence). The CDR3 here is CVSSTSGYQETQCF. The CDR3 region has the DNA TGTGTCAGTAGTACCAGTGGGTACCAAGAGACCCAGTGCTTC.

This clonotype was detected ten times or more. The rearrangement links TRBV5-1 to TRBJ2-7; 8 nucleotides match TRBD1. The CDR3 is 14 amino acids. The germline V gene has CDR1 SGHRS and CDR2 YFSETQ. V lost 0 bases, J lost 4 bases, and 3 bases stayed unmatched. The CDR3 sequence: CASSLGTGWYEQYF. In DNA form, the CDR3 reads TGCGCCAGCAGCTTGGGGACAGGGTGGTACGAGCAGTACTTC.

The chain is built from TRBV6-1 and TRBJ1-2, with a possible D match to TRBD1 (6 bases). V shed 7 bases and J shed 1 base, with 16 bases lying between them. Per the germline V gene, CDR1 is MNHNS and CDR2 is SASEGT. The CDR3 is 15 residues long. CDR3 in DNA: TGTGCCAGCACCCGGGACACCGACATTAACTATGGCTACACCTTC. Encoded protein: CASTRDTDINYGYTF.

V and J are TRBV2 and TRBJ1-1; a weak D match, TRBD1 (5 bases). Trimming took 8 bases from V and 10 from J, leaving 14 bases between them. The germline V gene encodes CDR1 SNHLY and CDR2 FYNNEI. The CDR3 spans 11 residues. The CDR3 loop reads CASRGLAGAFF. CDR3 in DNA: TGTGCCAGCCGGGGACTAGCGGGAGCTTTCTTT.

This chain connects TRBV29-1 to TRBJ2-5; TRBD2 matches 7 bases. Germline loops: CDR1 SQVTM, CDR2 ANQGSEA. J gave up 4 bases and V 5 bases, and 10 bases lay outside the gene matches. The length of the CDR3 is 14 residues. CDR3 protein: CSVQRQGGRETQYF. The CDR3 DNA reads as TGCAGCGTTCAACGGCAGGGAGGGAGAGAGACCCAGTACTTC.

The V gene is TRBV7-2, the J gene TRBJ1-2; D is ambiguous. Trimming took off 6 bases at V and 4 bases at J, with 15 bases between the two ends. Germline values: CDR1 SGHTA, CDR2 FQGNSA. There are 14 residues in the CDR3. The DNA for the CDR3 is TGTGCCAGCAGTGCTGGCGGGAACGTCTATGGCTACACCTTC. It encodes CASSAGGNVYGYTF.

This clonotype was observed many times. The J gene is TRBJ2-7, the V gene TRBV20-1; tentative D call: TRBD1 (5 bases). Germline V gene lookup returns CDR1 DFQATT and CDR2 SNEGSKA (reference sequence). Between the trimmed V and J ends, which lost 0 bases and 6 bases, there was a span of 9 bases. CDR3 size: 12 residues. CDR3 residues: CSARDGHLEQYF. The CDR3 DNA follows: TGCAGTGCTAGAGACGGACATCTCGAGCAGTACTTC.

This rearrangement joins TRBV20-1 to TRBJ2-7; D call uncertain. The germline CDR1 and CDR2 sequences are DFQATT and SNEGSKA (reference sequence). This CDR3 has 14 residues. Trimming removed 5 bases at V and 2 bases at J, with 16 bases between. CDR3 region: CSALVGRSTYEQYF. CDR3 bases: TGCAGTGCTCTAGTAGGCCGTAGCACCTACGAGCAGTACTTC.

To note about this clonotype: Mismatch with germline at one junction end may stem from a read error. The chain carries TRBV7-8 and TRBJ1-1, with 12 bases aligning to TRBD1. The CDR3 sequence is 18 residues long. In germline, CDR1 is SGHVS, CDR2 FQNEAQ. The CDR3 is CANSLGPLGQGAQTEAFF. The CDR3 DNA is TGTGCCAACAGCTTAGGTCCATTGGGACAGGGGGCGCAAACTGAAGCTTTCTTT.

This clonotype has a count of ten or more. The chain uses TRBV7-9 and TRBJ2-5, with no clear D. CDR1 SEHNR and CDR2 FQNEAQ come from the germline V gene (reference sequence). This CDR3 spans 13 amino acids. The V end lost 5 bases, the J end lost 3 bases, and 10 bases lay between the germline ends. In DNA form, the CDR3 reads TGTGCCAGCAGCCGAATCACAAAAGAGACCCAGTACTTC. This gives the protein CASSRITKETQYF.

This clonotype was detected ten times or more. The chain uses TRBV29-1 and TRBJ2-5; 12 bases agree with TRBD1. The J segment lost 6 bases and the V segment lost 3 bases, leaving 5 bases of the junction unmatched. This CDR3 comprises 14 residues. CDR1 SQVTM and CDR2 ANQGSEA come from the germline V gene. CDR3 sequence reads: CSVDPGTGGKTQYF. The CDR3 DNA follows: TGCAGCGTTGATCCGGGGACAGGGGGCAAGACCCAGTACTTC.

This clonotype was detected only a few times. The rearrangement uses TRBV10-1 and TRBJ1-2; D remains unclear. The V and J ends lost 8 bases and 8 bases respectively, with 12 bases between them. The CDR3 length is 11 residues. In germline, CDR1 is WNHNN, CDR2 SYGVQD (reference sequence). This chain's CDR3 is CASPRSRGYTF. The CDR3 DNA sequence: TGCGCCAGCCCCCGCAGCAGAGGCTACACCTTC.

V and J are TRBV20-1 and TRBJ2-7; 9 nucleotides line up with TRBD2. Looked up from germline, CDR1 is DFQATT and CDR2 is SNEGSKA (reference sequence). CDR3 length equals 17 residues. Trimming removed 0 bases from V and 4 bases from J; junction bases left unmatched: 13. The CDR3 here is CSARDLLGGGRAYEQYF. The CDR3 coding sequence is TGCAGTGCTAGAGATTTATTGGGAGGCGGGAGGGCGTACGAGCAGTACTTC.

The chain has TRBV20-1 and TRBJ2-5, with TRBD1 as a possible D gene (7 bases). CDR3 length: 13 residues. V gave up 3 bases and J gave up 5 bases, with 13 bases separating them. Germline lookup yields CDR1 DFQATT and CDR2 SNEGSKA (reference sequence). CDR3 bases: TGCAGTGCTAGGGACAGGAGGGTGGAGACCCAGTACTTC. Translating it yields CSARDRRVETQYF.

Worth noting for this clonotype: One base away lies a much larger clone, so this may be a sequencing read error. Because it lacks the conserved phenylalanine or tryptophan at the end, this CDR3 is likely a read error. This rearrangement joins TRBV7-9 to TRBJ2-7, with unresolved D. There are 11 residues in the CDR3. V lost 5 bases, J lost 5 bases, and 7 bases lay in between. Germline V gene sequence: CDR1 SEHNR, CDR2 FQNEAQ (reference sequence). The chain's CDR3 is CASSQLNEQYL. In nucleotides, the CDR3 is TGTGCCAGCAGCCAGTTGAACGAGCAGTACCTC.

The sample holds many counts of this clonotype. The chain links TRBV10-3 to TRBJ2-5, with 8 bases fitting TRBD1. Germline V gives CDR1 ENHRY, CDR2 SYGVKD. After removal of 2 bases from V and 5 bases from J, the junction contained 10 bases not matched to a gene. The CDR3 extends over 16 amino acids. CDR3 sequence: CAISEPRGQGQETQYF. CDR3 coding DNA: TGTGCCATCAGTGAGCCACGAGGACAGGGACAGGAGACCCAGTACTTC.

This chain uses TRBV10-3 with TRBJ1-5; D unresolved. The CDR3 is 17 residues long. The germline CDR1 and CDR2 sequences are ENHRY and SYGVKD. V dropped 7 bases and J dropped 0 bases, with 19 bases sitting between them. In DNA, the CDR3 is TGTGCCATCACCCAGTACAGCTCTGGAAATAGCAATCAGCCCCAGCATTTT. This translates into CAITQYSSGNSNQPQHF.

This clonotype was counted between two and nine times. V gene TRBV11-2 combines with J gene TRBJ2-7; unclear D gene. Germline V gene sequence: CDR1 SGHAT, CDR2 FQNNGV. The CDR3 sequence is 14 residues long. V was cut by 0 bases and J by 3 bases, with 9 bases left in between. This chain's CDR3 is CASSLDVGGYEQYF. DNA for the CDR3: TGTGCCAGCAGCTTAGACGTTGGTGGCTACGAGCAGTACTTC.